This section outlines one T cell receptor beta chain sequence together with its context. Its cognate antigen is unknown. The assay was immunoSEQ multiplex PCR, and TCRdb's table has in-frame clones only and misses some. The sample lists about 50,000 clones, approximately 89% occurring once. Germline CDR1 and CDR2: SQVTM and ANQGSEA. Trimming cost V 7 bases and J 9 bases, with 7 bases left between them. The CDR3 is made up of 8 amino acids. This record belongs to a study of OX40 agonist ivuxolimab in advanced cancers. The study's findings and limits: The average count of expanded clones was higher among CD8+ T cells than among CD4+.

V usage is TRBV29-1 and J usage is TRBJ2-7; D remains ambiguous. The sequences come from CD4+ or CD8+ T cells sorted from blood, collected in a trial of the OX40 agonist ivuxolimab. This sequence originates from an adult with an advanced solid tumor such as melanoma, head and neck, liver or kidney cancer. The DNA of the CDR3 is TGCAGCGGGACGGGGCAGTACTTC. Its protein product is CSGTGQYF.